A single T cell receptor beta chain is shown here with its context. The antigen is unknown. Together with a sample-barcoded 5' primer, a J-beta primer mix was included in a second PCR lasting roughly 7 to 11 cycles. In TCRdb, the 5' RACE reads were re-called with MiXCR into one record per CDR3 protein. The sample has roughly 800,000 distinct CDR3 sequences, roughly 25% seen once; the top ten hold roughly a tenth. The sample originates from a study of blood T cells in healthy people across ages. CDR3 length equals 14 residues. The V gene's germline CDR1 is LGHDT and CDR2 YNNKEL (reference sequence). V dropped 4 bases and J dropped 4 bases, with 11 bases sitting between them. Notes on the study in general: Higher diversity, along with more naive CD4+ cells, distinguished long-lived donors from aged donors. Strong correlation was found linking TCR beta diversity to naive T cell percentage.

These data were likewise used in another study, on T cells of mothers and their children. That source adds: Over 8.5 million reads per mother and around 3.2 million per child were obtained. Related mother-child pairs shared slightly more overlap than unrelated pairs, but the difference was non-significant.

The rearrangement uses TRBV3-1 and TRBJ1-5; the D gene is possibly TRBD1 (6 bases). Sequenced sample: blood. The source of this sequence is a boy aged 10-17 years in good health. The CDR3 protein is CASSLGTSNQPQHF. The CDR3 nucleotides are TGTGCCAGCAGCCTCGGGACATCGAATCAGCCCCAGCATTTT.